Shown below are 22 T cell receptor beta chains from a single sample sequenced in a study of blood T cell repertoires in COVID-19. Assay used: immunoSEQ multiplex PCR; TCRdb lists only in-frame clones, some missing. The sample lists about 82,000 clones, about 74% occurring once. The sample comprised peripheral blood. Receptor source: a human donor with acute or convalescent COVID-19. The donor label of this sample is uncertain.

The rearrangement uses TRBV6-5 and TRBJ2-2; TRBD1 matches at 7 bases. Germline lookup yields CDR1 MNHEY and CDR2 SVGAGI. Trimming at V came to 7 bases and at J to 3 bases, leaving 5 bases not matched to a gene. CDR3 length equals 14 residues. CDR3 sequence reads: CASTGQTYTGELFF. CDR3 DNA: TGTGCCAGCACGGGACAGACTTACACCGGGGAGCTGTTTTTT.

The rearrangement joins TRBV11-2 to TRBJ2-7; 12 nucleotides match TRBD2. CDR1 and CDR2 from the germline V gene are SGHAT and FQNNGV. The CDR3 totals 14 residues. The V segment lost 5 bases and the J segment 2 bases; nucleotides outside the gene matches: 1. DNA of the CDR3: TGTGCCAGCAGCGCTAGCGGGAGGGCCTACGAGCAGTACTTC. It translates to CASSASGRAYEQYF.

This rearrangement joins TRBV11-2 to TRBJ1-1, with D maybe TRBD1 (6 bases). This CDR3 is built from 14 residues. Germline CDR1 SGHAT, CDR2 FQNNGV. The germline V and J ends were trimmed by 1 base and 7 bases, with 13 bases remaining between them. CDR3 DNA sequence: TGTGCCAGCAGCTTAGGGACCAGGGGTAGTGAAGCTTTCTTT. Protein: CASSLGTRGSEAFF.

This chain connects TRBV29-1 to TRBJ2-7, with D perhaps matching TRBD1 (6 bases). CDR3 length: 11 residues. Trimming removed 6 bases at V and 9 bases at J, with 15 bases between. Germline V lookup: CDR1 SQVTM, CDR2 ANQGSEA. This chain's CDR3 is CSVRDTVTQYF. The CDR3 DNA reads TGCAGCGTCCGGGACACTGTGACGCAGTACTTC.

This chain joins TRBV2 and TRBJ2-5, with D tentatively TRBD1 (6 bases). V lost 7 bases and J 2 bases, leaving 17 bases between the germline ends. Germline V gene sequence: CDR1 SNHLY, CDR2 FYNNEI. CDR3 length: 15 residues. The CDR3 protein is CASNPQGNRQETQYF. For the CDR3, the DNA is TGTGCCAGCAATCCTCAGGGGAACCGGCAAGAGACCCAGTACTTC.

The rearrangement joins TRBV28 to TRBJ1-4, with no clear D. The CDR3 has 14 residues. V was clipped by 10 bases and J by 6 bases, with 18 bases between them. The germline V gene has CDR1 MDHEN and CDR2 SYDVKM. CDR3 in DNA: TGTGCCACCCTCTCACGGGGTGGGTATGAAAAACTGTTTTTT. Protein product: CATLSRGGYEKLFF.

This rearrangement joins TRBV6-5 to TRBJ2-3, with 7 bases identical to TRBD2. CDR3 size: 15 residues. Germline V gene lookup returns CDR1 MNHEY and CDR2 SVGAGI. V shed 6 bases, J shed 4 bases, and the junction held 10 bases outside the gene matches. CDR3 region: CASRGREWGSDTQYF. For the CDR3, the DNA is TGTGCCAGCAGGGGGCGGGAGTGGGGTTCAGATACGCAGTATTTT.

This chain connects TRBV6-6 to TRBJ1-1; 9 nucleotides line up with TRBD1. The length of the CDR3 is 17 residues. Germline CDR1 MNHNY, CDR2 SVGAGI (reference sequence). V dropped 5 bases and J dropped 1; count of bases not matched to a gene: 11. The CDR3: CASSRTAGQGTNTEAFF. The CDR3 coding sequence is TGTGCCAGCAGTCGTACGGCGGGACAGGGAACGAACACTGAAGCTTTCTTT.

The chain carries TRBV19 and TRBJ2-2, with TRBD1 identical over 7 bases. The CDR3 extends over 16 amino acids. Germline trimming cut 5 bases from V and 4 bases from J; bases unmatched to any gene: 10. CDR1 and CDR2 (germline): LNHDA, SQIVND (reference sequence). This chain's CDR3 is CASSAHRGSSTGELFF. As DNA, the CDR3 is TGTGCCAGTAGTGCTCACAGGGGCAGTAGCACCGGGGAGCTGTTTTTT.

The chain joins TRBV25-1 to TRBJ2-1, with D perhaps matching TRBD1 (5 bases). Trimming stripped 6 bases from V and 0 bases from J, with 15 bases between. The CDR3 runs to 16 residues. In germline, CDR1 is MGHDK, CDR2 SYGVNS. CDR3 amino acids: CASREDKPSSYNEQFF. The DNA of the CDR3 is TGTGCCAGCAGAGAGGACAAACCGAGCTCCTACAATGAGCAGTTCTTC. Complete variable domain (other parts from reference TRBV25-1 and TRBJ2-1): EADIYQTPRYLVIGTGKKITLECSQTMGHDKMYWYQQDPGMELHLIHYSYGVNSTEKGDLSSESTVSRIRTEHFPLTLESARPSHTSQYLCASREDKPSSYNEQFFGPGTRLTVL.

Here the CDR3 DNA reads TGTGCCAGCAGTTGGGTGGATACTCGGAGCAAGGGGCGGAAGTTCTTC. It codes for CASSWVDTRSKGRKFF. This chain links TRBV28 with TRBJ2-1; possible D gene TRBD1, 5 bases. This CDR3 has 16 amino acids. V lost 4 bases and J 14 bases, leaving 27 bases between the germline ends. The V gene's germline CDR1 is MDHEN and CDR2 SYDVKM.

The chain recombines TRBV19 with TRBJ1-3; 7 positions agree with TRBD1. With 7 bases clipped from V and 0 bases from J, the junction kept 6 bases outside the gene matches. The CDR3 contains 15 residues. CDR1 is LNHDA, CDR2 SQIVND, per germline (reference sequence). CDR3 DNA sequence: TGTGCCAGTACCTCACAGGGGAGCTCTGGAAACACCATATATTTT. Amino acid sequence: CASTSQGSSGNTIYF.

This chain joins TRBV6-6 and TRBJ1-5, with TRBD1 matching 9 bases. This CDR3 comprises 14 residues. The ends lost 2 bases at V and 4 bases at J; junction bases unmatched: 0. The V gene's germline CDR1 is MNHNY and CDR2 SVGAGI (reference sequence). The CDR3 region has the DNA TGTGCCAGCAGTTACGGGACAGGGAATCAGCCCCAGCATTTT. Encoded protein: CASSYGTGNQPQHF.

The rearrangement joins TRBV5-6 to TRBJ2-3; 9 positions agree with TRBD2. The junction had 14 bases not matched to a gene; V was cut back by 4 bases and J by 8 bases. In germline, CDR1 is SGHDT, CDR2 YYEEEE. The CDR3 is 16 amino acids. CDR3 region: CASSPGWSGRRSTQYF. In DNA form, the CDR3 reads TGTGCCAGCAGCCCAGGGTGGAGCGGGAGGCGCAGTACGCAGTATTTT. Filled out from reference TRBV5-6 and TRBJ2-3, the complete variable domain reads DAGVTQSPTHLIKTRGQQVTLRCSPKSGHDTVSWYQQALGQGPQFIFQYYEEEERQRGNFPDRFSGHQFPNYSSELNVNALLLGDSALYLCASSPGWSGRRSTQYFGPGTRLTVL.

Here the CDR3 DNA reads TGTGCCAGCAGAGCCCCGGGACAGGGGATAAATCAGTTTTTT. Its translation: CASRAPGQGINQFF. This chain connects TRBV28 to TRBJ1-4; the match to TRBD1 covers 10 bases. The CDR3 length is 14 residues. Losses at the gene ends were 6 bases for V and 16 bases for J; bases not matched to a gene: 14. Germline loops: CDR1 MDHEN, CDR2 SYDVKM. The variable domain in full, with the rest retrieved from reference TRBV28 and TRBJ1-4, is DVKVTQSSRYLVKRTGEKVFLECVQDMDHENMFWYRQDPGLGLRLIYFSYDVKMKEKGDIPEGYSVSREKKERFSLILESASTNQTSMYLCASRAPGQGINQFFGSGTQLSVL.

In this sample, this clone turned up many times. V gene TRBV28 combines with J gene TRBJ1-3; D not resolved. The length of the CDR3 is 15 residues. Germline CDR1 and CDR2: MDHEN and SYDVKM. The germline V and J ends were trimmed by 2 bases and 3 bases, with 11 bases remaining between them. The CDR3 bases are TGTGCCAGCAGTTTAATGGGAGCAGGTGGAAACACCATATATTTT. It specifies CASSLMGAGGNTIYF. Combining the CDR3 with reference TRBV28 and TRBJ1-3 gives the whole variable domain DVKVTQSSRYLVKRTGEKVFLECVQDMDHENMFWYRQDPGLGLRLIYFSYDVKMKEKGDIPEGYSVSREKKERFSLILESASTNQTSMYLCASSLMGAGGNTIYFGEGSWLTVV.

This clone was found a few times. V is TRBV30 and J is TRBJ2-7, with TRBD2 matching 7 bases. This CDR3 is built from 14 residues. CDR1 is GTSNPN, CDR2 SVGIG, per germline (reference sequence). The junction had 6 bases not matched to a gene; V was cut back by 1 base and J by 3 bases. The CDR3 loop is CAWSGGGLVYEQYF. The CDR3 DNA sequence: TGTGCCTGGAGTGGCGGGGGTCTGGTCTACGAGCAGTACTTC. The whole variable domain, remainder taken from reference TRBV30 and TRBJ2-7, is SQTIHQWPATLVQPVGSPLSLECTVEGTSNPNLYWYRQAAGRGLQLLFYSVGIGQISSEVPQNLSASRPQDRQFILSSKKLLLSDSGFYLCAWSGGGLVYEQYFGPGTRLTVT.

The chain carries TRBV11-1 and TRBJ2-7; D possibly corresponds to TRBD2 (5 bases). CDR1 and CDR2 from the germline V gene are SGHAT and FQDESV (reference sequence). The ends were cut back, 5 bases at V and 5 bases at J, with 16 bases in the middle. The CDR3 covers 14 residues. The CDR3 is CASSASGSRNEQYF. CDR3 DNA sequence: TGTGCCAGCAGCGCCAGCGGTAGTAGGAACGAGCAGTACTTC. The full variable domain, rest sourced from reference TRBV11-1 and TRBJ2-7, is EAEVAQSPRYKITEKSQAVAFWCDPISGHATLYWYRQILGQGPELLVQFQDESVVDDSQLPKDRFSAERLKGVDSTLKIQPAELGDSAMYLCASSASGSRNEQYFGPGTRLTVT.

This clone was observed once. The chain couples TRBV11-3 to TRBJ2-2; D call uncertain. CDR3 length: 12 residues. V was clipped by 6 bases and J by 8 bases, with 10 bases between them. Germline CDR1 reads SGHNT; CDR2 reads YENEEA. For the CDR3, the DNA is TGTGCCAGCAGTAACCTACCTGGGGAGCTGTTTTTT. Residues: CASSNLPGELFF.

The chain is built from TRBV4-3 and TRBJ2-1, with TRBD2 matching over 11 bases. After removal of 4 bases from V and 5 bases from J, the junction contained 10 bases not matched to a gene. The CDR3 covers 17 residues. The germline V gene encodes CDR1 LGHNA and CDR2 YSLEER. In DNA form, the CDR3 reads TGCGCCAGCAGCCGTCCCCTCGGGACTAGCGGCCACAATGAGCAGTTCTTC. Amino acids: CASSRPLGTSGHNEQFF.

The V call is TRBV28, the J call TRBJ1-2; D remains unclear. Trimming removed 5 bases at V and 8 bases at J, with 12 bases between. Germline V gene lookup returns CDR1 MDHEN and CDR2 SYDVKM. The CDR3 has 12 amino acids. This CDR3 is CASSPLEAGYTF. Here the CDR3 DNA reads TGTGCCAGCAGTCCCCTGGAGGCGGGCTACACCTTC.

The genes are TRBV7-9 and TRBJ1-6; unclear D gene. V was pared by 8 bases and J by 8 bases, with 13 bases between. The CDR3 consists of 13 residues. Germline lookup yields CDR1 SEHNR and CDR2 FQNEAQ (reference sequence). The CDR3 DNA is TGTGCCAGCGGCCCACCACCCGATTCACCCCTCCACTTT. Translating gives CASGPPPDSPLHF.